Below, one T cell receptor beta chain is given with its context. Its antigen remains unidentified. One base away there is no much larger clone; base qualities are not given. The germline V gene (reference sequence) specifies SGHNT as CDR1 and YYREEE as CDR2. The CDR3 goes from the cysteine to the phenylalanine over 14 residues. Just CDR3 DNA is preserved here, 42 bases in frame from base 1. Trimming removed 4 bases from V and 1 base from J, leaving 11 bases between the germline ends. The sample's time point, from its label and the paper: newly diagnosed GD, antithyroid drugs for less than 3 months. For both TCR sequencing and RNA sequencing, RNA was extracted from PBMCs using TRIzol. The diagnosis of Graves' disease followed American Thyroid Association guidelines. The patients came from an endocrinology department in Xi'an, China. Each patient gave 9 to 10 milliliters of peripheral blood, collected in an EDTA anticoagulant tube. Ficoll Paque Plus density gradient separation was used to isolate PBMCs, and no additional T cell sorting was done. An Agilent 2100 Bioanalyzer and agarose gel were used to check RNA quality, while a NanoDrop 2000 measured RNA concentration.

The sample belongs to a study of regulatory T cells in long-lasting Graves disease (dated by TCRdb to 2020 to 2023). Regarding the complete study: Antithyroid drugs had been taken for less than 3 months by newly diagnosed Graves' disease patients. A total of roughly 33 samples were covered by TCR sequencing, comprising around 13 persistent and approximately 20 newly diagnosed Graves' disease patients. Persistent Graves' disease patients were compared with newly diagnosed Graves' disease patients by peripheral blood TCR sequencing and RNA sequencing. The study took place in China and was registered as a clinical trial. General conclusions and limits of the study: A larger number of public clonotypes was shared among persistent patients (fewer than 3,000) than among newly diagnosed patients (around 870). As a limitation, the authors acknowledged that the small sample size may reduce accuracy. Persistent disease showed preferential use of TRBV28, TRBJ1-2 and TRBJ2-5, whereas newly diagnosed disease favored TRBV20-1 and TRBJ2-1. Only peripheral blood was studied, because thyroid tissue, the primary lesion, was inaccessible. Compared with newly diagnosed patients, patients with persistent Graves' disease had lower TCR Shannon entropy and fewer highly expanded clones, which suggests clonal expansion. Sequencing and analysis were limited to the TCR beta chain.

The receptor library was made with multiplex PCR. Reads for this sample came from an Illumina HiSeq 4000. CDR3 regions were amplified by Arm-PCR with iRepertoire HTBI primers to construct TCR beta libraries. Gel purification was performed on PCR products prior to sequencing. The authors processed their data as follows. Across samples, roughly 60 TRBV and 13 to 15 TRBJ segments were identified and used for gene usage analysis of CDR3 amino acid clonotypes. COPE and FqMerger were used to merge filtered high-quality paired reads into contigs. BLAST was used to align contigs to IMGT TRBV, TRBD and TRBJ reference genes, with CDR3 defined following IMGT. Any clonotype with a frequency above 0.1% was classified as a highly expanded clone. Shannon entropy served as the measure of repertoire diversity, while the Gini coefficient captured V-J evenness. Public clonotypes were defined as clonotypes shared by more than one individual. TCRdb applied fastp at Q25 and MiXCR to the public reads, then kept only in-frame beta chains. For every CDR3 protein sequence, its rows merge into one entry that carries the most common genes and DNA. These V and J calls are TCRdb output, not the study's own analysis. Counted in this sample were around 400,000 distinct CDR3 sequences; about a sixth of them appeared once. The ten largest make up approximately 21% of the sample.

This sample comprised peripheral blood mononuclear cells (PBMCs), obtained at new diagnosis, from a patient treated with antithyroid drugs. The V and J genes are TRBV5-4 and TRBJ2-5, with the D call tentatively TRBD1 or TRBD2, each fitting 5 bases. This clonotype was obtained from a female donor with Graves disease. The DNA sequence follows: TGTGCCAGCAGCACCTCTGGGACCCAAGAGACCCAGTACTTC. It translates as CASSTSGTQETQYF.